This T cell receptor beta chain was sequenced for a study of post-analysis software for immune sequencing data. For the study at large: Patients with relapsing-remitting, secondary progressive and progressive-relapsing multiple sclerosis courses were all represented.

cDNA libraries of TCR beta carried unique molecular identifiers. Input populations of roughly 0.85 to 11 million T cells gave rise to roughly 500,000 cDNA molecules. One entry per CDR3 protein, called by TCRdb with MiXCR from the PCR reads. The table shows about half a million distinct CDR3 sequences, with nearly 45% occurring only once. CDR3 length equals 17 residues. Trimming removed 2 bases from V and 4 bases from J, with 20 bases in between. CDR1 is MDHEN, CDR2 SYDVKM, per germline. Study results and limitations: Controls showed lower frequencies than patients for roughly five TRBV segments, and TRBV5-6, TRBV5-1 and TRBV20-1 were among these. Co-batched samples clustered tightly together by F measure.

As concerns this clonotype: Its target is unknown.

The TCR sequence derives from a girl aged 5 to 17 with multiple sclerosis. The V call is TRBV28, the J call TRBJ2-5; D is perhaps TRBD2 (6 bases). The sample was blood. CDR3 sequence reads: CASSLLSLRRDRETQYF. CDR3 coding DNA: TGTGCCAGCAGTTTACTCTCGTTACGGAGGGATCGAGAGACCCAGTACTTC.